This entry concerns a single T cell receptor (beta chain). This sample was taken from a study of cytomegalovirus exposure and HLA in healthy donors. For the study at large: In a previous analysis, some 110 million unique TCR beta sequences were found from about 190 million T cells.

Trimming took 2 bases from V and 5 from J; bases not matched to a gene: 2. CDR1 is PRHDT, CDR2 FYEKMQ, per germline (reference sequence). This CDR3 is 14 amino acids long. Vbeta (60) and Jbeta (13) primers were used in the PCR. This table comes from immunoSEQ multiplex PCR, and its TCRdb copy is limited to in-frame clones, with some not included. The data hold 220,000 or so clones, with 79% observed a single time. This clonotype was obtained from a man aged 50 or older in good health and CMV-seronegative. J is TRBJ2-3 and V is TRBV13, with TRBD2 matching 9 bases. The sample consisted of PBMCs. The CDR3 sequence: CASSLRAGGDTQYF. CDR3 coding DNA: TGTGCCAGCAGCTTACGAGCGGGAGGAGATACGCAGTATTTT.